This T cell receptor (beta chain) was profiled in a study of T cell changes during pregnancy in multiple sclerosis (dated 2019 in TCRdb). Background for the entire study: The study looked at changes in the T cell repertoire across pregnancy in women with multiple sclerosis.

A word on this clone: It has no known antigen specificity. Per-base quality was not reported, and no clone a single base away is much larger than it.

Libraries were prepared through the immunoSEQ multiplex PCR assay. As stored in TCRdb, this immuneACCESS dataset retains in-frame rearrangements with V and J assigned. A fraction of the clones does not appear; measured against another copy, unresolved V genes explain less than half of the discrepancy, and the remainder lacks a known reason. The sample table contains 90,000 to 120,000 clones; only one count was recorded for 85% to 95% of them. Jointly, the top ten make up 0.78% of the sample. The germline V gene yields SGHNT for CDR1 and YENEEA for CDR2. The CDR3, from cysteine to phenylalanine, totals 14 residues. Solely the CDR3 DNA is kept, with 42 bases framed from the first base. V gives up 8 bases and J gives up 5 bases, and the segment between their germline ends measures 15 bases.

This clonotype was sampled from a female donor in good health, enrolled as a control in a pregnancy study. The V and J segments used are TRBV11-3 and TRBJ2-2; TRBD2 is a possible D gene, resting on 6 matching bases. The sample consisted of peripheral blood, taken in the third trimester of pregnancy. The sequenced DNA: TGTGCCAGCGCCCGGGGAGGAAGGACCGGGGAGCTGTTTTTT. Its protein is CASARGGRTGELFF.